A selection of T cell receptor beta chains follows, all from one sample in a study of tumor and adjacent non-tumor tissue in lung cancer. MiXCR was run by TCRdb on the multiplex PCR reads, yielding one entry per CDR3 protein. The table shows roughly 43,000 distinct CDR3 sequences, with over 55% occurring only once. The sample consisted of distant non-tumor lung tissue. The receptors come from a man aged 50 to 60 with non-small cell lung cancer. Each CDR3 is given with its conserved first and last residue. Each record gives: D gene, J gene, V gene, clone size, CDR3 DNA, CDR3 protein. The D gene is left open where the match is weak. Not all rows give a size; the values are once, few, many and, for expanded clones, a class.

d_call: -; j_call: TRBJ2-7; v_call: TRBV5-1; clone_size: -; cdr3_nt: TGCGCCAGCAGCTTAGGGAGGTTCCCCTCCTACGAGCAGTACTTC; cdr3_aa: CASSLGRFPSYEQYF
d_call: -; j_call: TRBJ1-6; v_call: TRBV10-3; clone_size: -; cdr3_nt: TGTGCCATCAATGAGTCAGGAGGGACAAATTCACCCCTCCACTTT; cdr3_aa: CAINESGGTNSPLHF
d_call: -; j_call: TRBJ2-7; v_call: TRBV5-1; clone_size: few; cdr3_nt: TGCGCCAGCAGCCTCAGTGCCTACGAGCAGTACTTC; cdr3_aa: CASSLSAYEQYF
d_call: -; j_call: TRBJ1-2; v_call: TRBV6-1; clone_size: many; cdr3_nt: TGTGCCAGCAGTGAGCGACTCGGGGGCACCTTC; cdr3_aa: CASSERLGGTF
d_call: TRBD1; j_call: TRBJ1-6; v_call: TRBV4-1; clone_size: many; cdr3_nt: TGCGCCAGCAGCCAAGACGGACAGGGCAATTCACCCCTCCACTTT; cdr3_aa: CASSQDGQGNSPLHF
d_call: -; j_call: TRBJ1-5; v_call: TRBV6-6; clone_size: once; cdr3_nt: TGTGCCAGCAGAGCCCGGACGGGAGGATATAGCAATCAGCCCCAGCATTTT; cdr3_aa: CASRARTGGYSNQPQHF
d_call: TRBD2; j_call: TRBJ2-1; v_call: TRBV7-9; clone_size: once; cdr3_nt: TGTGACAGCAGCGTTCTGGGACTAGCTTACAATGAGCAGTTCTTC; cdr3_aa: CDSSVLGLAYNEQFF
d_call: TRBD1; j_call: TRBJ1-4; v_call: TRBV24-1; clone_size: few; cdr3_nt: TGTCCCACCAGTGGACAGGGTGAAAAACTGTTTTTT; cdr3_aa: CPTSGQGEKLFF
d_call: -; j_call: TRBJ2-3; v_call: TRBV11-2; clone_size: -; cdr3_nt: TGTGACAGCAGTACCCCAGGGAATGTGGGCGATACGCAGTATTTC; cdr3_aa: CDSSTPGNVGDTQYF
d_call: -; j_call: TRBJ2-1; v_call: TRBV29-1; clone_size: -; cdr3_nt: TGCTGCGTCGCGCGCCGAGGTTCCTACGATGAGCAGTCCTTC; cdr3_aa: CCVARRGSYDEQSF
d_call: -; j_call: TRBJ1-1; v_call: TRBV20-1; clone_size: -; cdr3_nt: TGTAATGCTAGAGCTAGGACCGGGTTAGGCACTGAAGCTTTCTTT; cdr3_aa: CNARARTGLGTEAFF
d_call: -; j_call: TRBJ1-5; v_call: TRBV6-1; clone_size: once; cdr3_nt: TGTGCCAGCAGTGAAGCGCAGCTGGGAAGGACAGATACGCAGCATTTT; cdr3_aa: CASSEAQLGRTDTQHF
d_call: -; j_call: TRBJ2-3; v_call: TRBV10-3; clone_size: many; cdr3_nt: TGTGCCATCAGGGGTAACGGGGCCCGCACAGATACGCAGTATTTT; cdr3_aa: CAIRGNGARTDTQYF
d_call: -; j_call: TRBJ2-7; v_call: TRBV11-1; clone_size: -; cdr3_nt: TGTGCCAGCAGCCCACCGGCGGGCAGAGGCGAGCAGCAGTTC; cdr3_aa: CASSPPAGRGEQQF
d_call: -; j_call: TRBJ2-5; v_call: TRBV28; clone_size: -; cdr3_nt: TGTGCCAGCAGCAATGGGCATCCCCGAGAGACCCAGTACTTC; cdr3_aa: CASSNGHPRETQYF
d_call: TRBD2; j_call: TRBJ2-1; v_call: TRBV6-5; clone_size: -; cdr3_nt: TGTGCCAGCTGTTACACCAACCCTAGCGGGGGGTACAATAAGCAGTTCTTC; cdr3_aa: CASCYTNPSGGYNKQFF
d_call: -; j_call: TRBJ1-2; v_call: TRBV20-1; clone_size: -; cdr3_nt: TGCAGTGCTAGACATAACTATGGCAACACCTTC; cdr3_aa: CSARHNYGNTF
d_call: -; j_call: TRBJ2-7; v_call: TRBV11-1; clone_size: -; cdr3_nt: TGTGCCAGCAGCCCACCTGCGGGCAGAGGCGGGCAGTACTTC; cdr3_aa: CASSPPAGRGGQYF
d_call: -; j_call: TRBJ2-1; v_call: TRBV6-6; clone_size: few; cdr3_nt: TGTGCCAGCAGTTACTCACAAGGGGCATTCGACAGTGAGCAGTTCTTC; cdr3_aa: CASSYSQGAFDSEQFF
d_call: -; j_call: TRBJ2-7; v_call: TRBV6-5; clone_size: many; cdr3_nt: TGTGCCAGCAGTTACTATCCCCCCCCAGGGTCCCACGAGCAGTACTTC; cdr3_aa: CASSYYPPPGSHEQYF
d_call: -; j_call: TRBJ2-1; v_call: TRBV29-1; clone_size: -; cdr3_nt: TGCAGCATTGAGCAGTCCCTGGCTTCTGAGCAGTTCTTC; cdr3_aa: CSIEQSLASEQFF
d_call: -; j_call: TRBJ2-7; v_call: TRBV11-1; clone_size: -; cdr3_nt: TGCACCAGCAGCTTATCGGGACTCTCTGAGCAGTACTTC; cdr3_aa: CTSSLSGLSEQYF
d_call: -; j_call: TRBJ2-3; v_call: TRBV28; clone_size: -; cdr3_nt: TGTGCCAGCAGACGCAGGGGGGTTGTCACAGATACGCAGTATTTT; cdr3_aa: CASRRRGVVTDTQYF
d_call: TRBD1; j_call: TRBJ2-7; v_call: TRBV7-2; clone_size: many; cdr3_nt: TGTGCCAGCAGCTTAGATCAGGGGGCCTACGAGCAGTACTTC; cdr3_aa: CASSLDQGAYEQYF
d_call: -; j_call: TRBJ1-1; v_call: TRBV28; clone_size: many; cdr3_nt: TGTGCCAGCAGTTTTGATAGGGGGTCGGGCACTGAAGCTTTCTTT; cdr3_aa: CASSFDRGSGTEAFF
d_call: -; j_call: TRBJ1-3; v_call: TRBV20-1; clone_size: -; cdr3_nt: TGCAGTGCTAGAGGTTACGACCGAGGAAACACCATATATTTT; cdr3_aa: CSARGYDRGNTIYF
d_call: TRBD1; j_call: TRBJ2-3; v_call: TRBV29-1; clone_size: -; cdr3_nt: TGCAGCGTTTTGACAGGGTGGGTAGATACGCAGTATTTT; cdr3_aa: CSVLTGWVDTQYF
d_call: -; j_call: TRBJ1-1; v_call: TRBV6-5; clone_size: -; cdr3_nt: TGTGCCAGCAGTTACTCGAGGGGCGCCATGAACAATGAAGCTTTCTTT; cdr3_aa: CASSYSRGAMNNEAFF
d_call: TRBD2; j_call: TRBJ2-7; v_call: TRBV11-2; clone_size: -; cdr3_nt: TGTGTCAGCAGCTTAGGGGAGACTAGCGTAAGCCCATATGAGCAGTACTTC; cdr3_aa: CVSSLGETSVSPYEQYF
d_call: -; j_call: TRBJ1-1; v_call: TRBV28; clone_size: many; cdr3_nt: TGTGCCAGCGGCAGGGGCAGTACTGAAGCTTTCTTT; cdr3_aa: CASGRGSTEAFF
d_call: -; j_call: TRBJ1-3; v_call: TRBV14; clone_size: many; cdr3_nt: TGTGCCAGCAGCCAAGCCGGGGCAGTGGGAAACACCATATATTTT; cdr3_aa: CASSQAGAVGNTIYF
d_call: TRBD1; j_call: TRBJ2-7; v_call: TRBV6-5; clone_size: many; cdr3_nt: TGTGCCAGCAGTTACTCGGGGGACAGCTCCTACGAGCAGTACTTC; cdr3_aa: CASSYSGDSSYEQYF
d_call: -; j_call: TRBJ1-5; v_call: TRBV6-5; clone_size: -; cdr3_nt: TGTGTCAGCAGTCCCGTTCGGGGTCAAGGGCCTCAGCAGTTT; cdr3_aa: CVSSPVRGQGPQQF
d_call: TRBD1; j_call: TRBJ2-5; v_call: TRBV28; clone_size: few; cdr3_nt: TGTGCCAGCAGAGCTAGGGACAGGGCGGAGACCCAGTACTTC; cdr3_aa: CASRARDRAETQYF
d_call: TRBD2; j_call: TRBJ2-1; v_call: TRBV7-9; clone_size: -; cdr3_nt: TGTGCTAGCAGTTCGGGACTAGCGGGATACAATGAGCAGTTCTTC; cdr3_aa: CASSSGLAGYNEQFF
d_call: -; j_call: TRBJ2-1; v_call: TRBV6-1; clone_size: -; cdr3_nt: TGTCTCAGCAGCCCGAAAGGGAGCAATGAGCAGTTCTTC; cdr3_aa: CLSSPKGSNEQFF
d_call: -; j_call: TRBJ2-6; v_call: TRBV30; clone_size: -; cdr3_nt: TGTGCCTCGAGTAGGGCCGGGCGGGCCAACGTCCTGACTTTC; cdr3_aa: CASSRAGRANVLTF
d_call: -; j_call: TRBJ2-6; v_call: TRBV11-1; clone_size: -; cdr3_nt: TGTGCCAGCAGCTTAAGTTCTTTCTCTGGGGCCAACGCCCTGTCTTTC; cdr3_aa: CASSLSSFSGANALSF
d_call: -; j_call: TRBJ1-4; v_call: TRBV30; clone_size: -; cdr3_nt: TGTGTCTGGAGTCATCCGGACGGAGGGAATGAAAAACTGTTTTTT; cdr3_aa: CVWSHPDGGNEKLFF
d_call: TRBD2; j_call: TRBJ2-3; v_call: TRBV28; clone_size: -; cdr3_nt: TGTGCCCGCAGCTCCCCAGCGGGAGGCACAGATACGCAGTATTTT; cdr3_aa: CARSSPAGGTDTQYF
d_call: TRBD2; j_call: TRBJ2-7; v_call: TRBV6-1; clone_size: -; cdr3_nt: TGTGCCAGCAGCGAGACTAGCGGGGGGAAGTACGAGCAGTACTTC; cdr3_aa: CASSETSGGKYEQYF
d_call: -; j_call: TRBJ2-7; v_call: TRBV4-1; clone_size: many; cdr3_nt: TGCGCCAGCAGCCAAGACCTATACTACGAGCAGTACTTC; cdr3_aa: CASSQDLYYEQYF
d_call: -; j_call: TRBJ2-1; v_call: TRBV6-5; clone_size: many; cdr3_nt: TGTGCCAGCAGAGTCAGAAGCGAGCAGTTCTTC; cdr3_aa: CASRVRSEQFF
d_call: -; j_call: TRBJ2-2; v_call: TRBV5-6; clone_size: -; cdr3_nt: TGTGCCAGCAGCTTAGGCAGGAACACCGGGGAACTGCTTTTT; cdr3_aa: CASSLGRNTGELLF
d_call: -; j_call: TRBJ2-2; v_call: TRBV6-1; clone_size: -; cdr3_nt: TGTGCCAGCAAAGTTTCCGTGGTTGAAACCGTGGAGCTGTTTTTT; cdr3_aa: CASKVSVVETVELFF
d_call: -; j_call: TRBJ2-7; v_call: TRBV4-2; clone_size: -; cdr3_nt: TGTGTCAGCAGCTGGGGGCTAGCGTATGAGCAGTACTTC; cdr3_aa: CVSSWGLAYEQYF
d_call: -; j_call: TRBJ1-6; v_call: TRBV20-1; clone_size: -; cdr3_nt: TGCAGCACGAGATCGGGTGTGAATAATTCACCCCTCCACTTT; cdr3_aa: CSTRSGVNNSPLHF
d_call: -; j_call: TRBJ1-1; v_call: TRBV7-8; clone_size: -; cdr3_nt: TGTGCCAGCGGTCCCAACTCCATGAACACTGAAGCTTTCTTT; cdr3_aa: CASGPNSMNTEAFF
d_call: -; j_call: TRBJ2-3; v_call: TRBV20-1; clone_size: once; cdr3_nt: TGCAGTGCCGAGTTAGGGGTGGAAGATACGCAGTTTTTT; cdr3_aa: CSAELGVEDTQFF
d_call: -; j_call: TRBJ2-5; v_call: TRBV29-1; clone_size: -; cdr3_nt: TGCAGCATTGATGTCCGGGGTCAAGAGACGCAGTACTTC; cdr3_aa: CSIDVRGQETQYF
d_call: -; j_call: TRBJ2-7; v_call: TRBV13; clone_size: few; cdr3_nt: TGTGCCAGCAGCCCAACCTACGAGAAGTACTTC; cdr3_aa: CASSPTYEKYF
d_call: -; j_call: TRBJ2-2; v_call: TRBV14; clone_size: few; cdr3_nt: TGTGCCAGCAGCCCAGGTCCCCGGACCACCACCGAGGAGCTGTTTTTT; cdr3_aa: CASSPGPRTTTEELFF
d_call: TRBD2; j_call: TRBJ2-5; v_call: TRBV7-8; clone_size: many; cdr3_nt: TGTGCCAGCAGCTTAGGGTTTGGCGGGAGCGAGCAAGAGACCCAGTACTTC; cdr3_aa: CASSLGFGGSEQETQYF
d_call: -; j_call: TRBJ2-3; v_call: TRBV6-5; clone_size: many; cdr3_nt: TGTGCCAGCGGGCCAGCAGGCACAGATACGCAGTATTTT; cdr3_aa: CASGPAGTDTQYF